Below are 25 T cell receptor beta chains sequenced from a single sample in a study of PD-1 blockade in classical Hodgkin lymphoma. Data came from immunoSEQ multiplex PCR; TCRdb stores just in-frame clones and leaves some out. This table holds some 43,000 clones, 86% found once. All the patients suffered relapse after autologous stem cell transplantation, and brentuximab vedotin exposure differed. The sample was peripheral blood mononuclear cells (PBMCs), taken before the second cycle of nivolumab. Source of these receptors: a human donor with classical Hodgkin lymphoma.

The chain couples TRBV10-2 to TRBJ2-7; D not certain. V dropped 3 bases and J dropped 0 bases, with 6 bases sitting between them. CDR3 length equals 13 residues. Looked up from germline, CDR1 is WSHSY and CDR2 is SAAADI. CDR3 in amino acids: CASSDRTSYEQYF. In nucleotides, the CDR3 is TGCGCCAGCAGTGACAGGACCTCCTACGAGCAGTACTTC.

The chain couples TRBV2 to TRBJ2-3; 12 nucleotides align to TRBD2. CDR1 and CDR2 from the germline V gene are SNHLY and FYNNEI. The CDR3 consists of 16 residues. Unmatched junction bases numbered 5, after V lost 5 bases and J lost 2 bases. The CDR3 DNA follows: TGTGCCAGCAGTCCCCGACTAGCGGGGGCCACAGATACGCAGTATTTT. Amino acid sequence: CASSPRLAGATDTQYF.

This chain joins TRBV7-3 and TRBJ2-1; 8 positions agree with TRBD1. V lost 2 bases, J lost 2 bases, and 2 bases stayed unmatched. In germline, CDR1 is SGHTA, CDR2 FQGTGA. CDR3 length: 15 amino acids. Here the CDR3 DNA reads TGTGCCAGCAGCTTAGGACAGGGTACCTACAATGAGCAGTTCTTC. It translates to CASSLGQGTYNEQFF.

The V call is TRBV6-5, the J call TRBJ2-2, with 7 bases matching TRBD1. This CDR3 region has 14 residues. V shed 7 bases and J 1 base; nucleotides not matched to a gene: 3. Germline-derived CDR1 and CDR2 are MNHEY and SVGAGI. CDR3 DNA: TGTGCCAGCACCGGACAGGAGAACACCGGGGAGCTGTTTTTT. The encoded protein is CASTGQENTGELFF.

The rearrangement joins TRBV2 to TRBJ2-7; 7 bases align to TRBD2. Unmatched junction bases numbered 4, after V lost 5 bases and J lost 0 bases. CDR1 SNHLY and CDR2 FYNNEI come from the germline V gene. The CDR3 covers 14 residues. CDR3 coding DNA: TGTGCCAGCAGTTGGCGGGAGTCCTCCTACGAGCAGTACTTC. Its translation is CASSWRESSYEQYF. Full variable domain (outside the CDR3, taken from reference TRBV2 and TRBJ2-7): EPEVTQTPSHQVTQMGQEVILRCVPISNHLYFYWYRQILGQKVEFLVSFYNNEISEKSEIFDDQFSVERPDGSNFTLKIRSTKLEDSAMYFCASSWRESSYEQYFGPGTRLTVT.

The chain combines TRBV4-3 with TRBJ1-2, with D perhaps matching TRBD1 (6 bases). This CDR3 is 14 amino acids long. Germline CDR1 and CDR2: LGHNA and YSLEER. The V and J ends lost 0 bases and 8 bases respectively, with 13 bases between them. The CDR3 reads CASSQDAQGRGYTF. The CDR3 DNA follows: TGCGCCAGCAGCCAAGATGCACAGGGAAGGGGCTACACCTTC.

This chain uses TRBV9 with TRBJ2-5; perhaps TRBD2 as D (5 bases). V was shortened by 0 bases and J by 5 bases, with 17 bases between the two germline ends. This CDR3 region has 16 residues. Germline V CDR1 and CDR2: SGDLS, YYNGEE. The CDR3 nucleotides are TGTGCCAGCAGCGTAGGGGGTTCCGTCAGGAGGGAGACCCAGTACTTC. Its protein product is CASSVGGSVRRETQYF.

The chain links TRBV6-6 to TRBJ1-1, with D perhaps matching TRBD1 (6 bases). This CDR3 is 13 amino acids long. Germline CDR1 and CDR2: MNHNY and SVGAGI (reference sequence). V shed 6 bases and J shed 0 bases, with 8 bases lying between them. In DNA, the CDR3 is TGTGCCAGCAGCTGGACAGTGAACACTGAAGCTTTCTTT. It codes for CASSWTVNTEAFF.

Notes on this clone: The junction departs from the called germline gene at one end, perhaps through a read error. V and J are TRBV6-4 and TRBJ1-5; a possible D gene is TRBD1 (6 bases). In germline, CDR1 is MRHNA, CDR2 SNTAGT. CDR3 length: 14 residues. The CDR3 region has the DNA TGTGCCAGCAGTGTAACGGGGGGCAACCAGCCCCAGCATTTT. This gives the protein CASSVTGGNQPQHF.

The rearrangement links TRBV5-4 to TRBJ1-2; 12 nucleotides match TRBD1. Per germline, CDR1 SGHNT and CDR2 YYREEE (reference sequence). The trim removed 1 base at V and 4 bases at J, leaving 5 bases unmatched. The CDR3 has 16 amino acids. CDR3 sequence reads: CASSLWGQGALYGYTF. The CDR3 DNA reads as TGTGCCAGCAGCTTGTGGGGACAGGGGGCTCTCTATGGCTACACCTTC. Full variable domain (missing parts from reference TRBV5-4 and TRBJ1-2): ETGVTQSPTHLIKTRGQQVTLRCSSQSGHNTVSWYQQALGQGPQFIFQYYREEENGRGNFPPRFSGLQFPNYSSELNVNALELDDSALYLCASSLWGQGALYGYTFGSGTRLTVV.

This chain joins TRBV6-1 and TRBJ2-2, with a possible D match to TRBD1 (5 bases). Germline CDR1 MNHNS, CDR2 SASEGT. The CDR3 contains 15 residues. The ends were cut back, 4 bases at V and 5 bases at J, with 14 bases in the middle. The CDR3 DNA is TGTGCCAGCAGTGGTGTAGCCAGGGCGACCGGGGAGCTGTTTTTT. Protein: CASSGVARATGELFF.

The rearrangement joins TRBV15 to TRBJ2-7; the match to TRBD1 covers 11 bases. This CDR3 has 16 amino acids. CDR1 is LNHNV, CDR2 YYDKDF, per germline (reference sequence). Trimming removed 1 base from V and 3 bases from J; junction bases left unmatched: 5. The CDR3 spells CATSRGTGTGGYEQYF. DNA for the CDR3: TGTGCCACCAGCAGAGGAACCGGGACAGGGGGCTACGAGCAGTACTTC.

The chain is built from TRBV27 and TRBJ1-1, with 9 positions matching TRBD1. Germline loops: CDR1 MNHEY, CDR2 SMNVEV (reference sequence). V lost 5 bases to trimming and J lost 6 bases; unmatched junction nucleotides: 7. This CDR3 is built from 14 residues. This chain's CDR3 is CASSTSGDRAEAFF. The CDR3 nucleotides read TGTGCCAGCAGTACTAGCGGGGACAGGGCTGAAGCTTTCTTT.

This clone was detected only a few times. For the CDR3, the DNA is TGTGCCAGTAGTACGACTAGCGCCAATGAGCAGTTCTTC. Protein: CASSTTSANEQFF. The V and J genes are TRBV19 and TRBJ2-1; 8 positions agree with TRBD2. This CDR3 is built from 13 residues. Germline CDR1 is LNHDA and CDR2 is SQIVND (reference sequence). After removal of 4 bases from V and 6 bases from J, the junction contained 2 bases not matched to a gene. The whole variable domain, remainder taken from reference TRBV19 and TRBJ2-1, is DGGITQSPKYLFRKEGQNVTLSCEQNLNHDAMYWYRQDPGQGLRLIYYSQIVNDFQKGDIAEGYSVSREKKESFPLTVTSAQKNPTAFYLCASSTTSANEQFFGPGTRLTVL.

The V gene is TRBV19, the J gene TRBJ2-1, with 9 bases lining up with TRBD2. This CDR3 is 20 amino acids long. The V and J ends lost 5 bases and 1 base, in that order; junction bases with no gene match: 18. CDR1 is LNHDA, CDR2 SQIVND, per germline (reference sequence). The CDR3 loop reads CASSGWGASSGRPSYNEQFF. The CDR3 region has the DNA TGTGCCAGTAGTGGGTGGGGCGCGAGTAGCGGGAGACCATCCTACAATGAGCAGTTCTTC.

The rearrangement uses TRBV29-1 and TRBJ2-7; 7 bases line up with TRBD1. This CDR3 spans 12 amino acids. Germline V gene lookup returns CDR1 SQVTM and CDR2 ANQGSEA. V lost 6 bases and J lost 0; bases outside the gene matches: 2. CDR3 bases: TGCAGCGTGCGGACAGGCTCCTACGAGCAGTACTTC. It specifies CSVRTGSYEQYF.

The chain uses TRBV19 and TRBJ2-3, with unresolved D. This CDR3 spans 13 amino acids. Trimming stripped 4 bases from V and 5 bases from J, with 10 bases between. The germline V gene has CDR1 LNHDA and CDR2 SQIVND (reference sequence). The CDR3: CASSTGWGDTQYF. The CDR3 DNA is TGTGCCAGTAGTACAGGTTGGGGAGATACGCAGTATTTT.

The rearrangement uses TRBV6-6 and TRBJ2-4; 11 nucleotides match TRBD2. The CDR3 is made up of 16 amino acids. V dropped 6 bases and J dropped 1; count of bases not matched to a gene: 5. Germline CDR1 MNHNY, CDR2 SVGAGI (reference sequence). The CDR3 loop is CASRLASGGAKNIQYF. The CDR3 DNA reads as TGTGCCAGCAGGCTAGCTAGCGGGGGGGCCAAAAACATTCAGTACTTC.

The CDR3 sequence: CATSRDPGSSVGEQYF. The DNA of the CDR3 is TGTGCCACCAGCAGAGATCCCGGATCTAGTGTTGGCGAGCAGTACTTC. The chain combines TRBV15 with TRBJ2-7; D uncertain. Germline V gene data show CDR1 as LNHNV and CDR2 as YYDKDF (reference sequence). Trimming took 0 bases from V and 6 from J, leaving 18 bases between them. The CDR3 loop spans 16 amino acids.

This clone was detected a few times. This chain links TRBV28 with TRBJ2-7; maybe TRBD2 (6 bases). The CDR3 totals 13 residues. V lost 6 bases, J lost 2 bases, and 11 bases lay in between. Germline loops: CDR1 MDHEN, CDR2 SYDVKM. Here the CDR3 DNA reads TGTGCCAGCAGGCGGGACCGTCCCTACGAGCAGTACTTC. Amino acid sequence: CASRRDRPYEQYF.

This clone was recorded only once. The CDR3 loop is CASSLARGQGYNEQFF. CDR3 in DNA: TGCGCCAGCAGCTTGGCAAGAGGACAGGGATACAATGAGCAGTTCTTC. The chain employs TRBV5-1 and TRBJ2-1, with 8 nucleotides matching TRBD1. Trimming cost V 0 bases and J 4 bases; bases outside gene matches: 6. This CDR3 region has 16 residues. Germline V gene sequence: CDR1 SGHRS, CDR2 YFSETQ.

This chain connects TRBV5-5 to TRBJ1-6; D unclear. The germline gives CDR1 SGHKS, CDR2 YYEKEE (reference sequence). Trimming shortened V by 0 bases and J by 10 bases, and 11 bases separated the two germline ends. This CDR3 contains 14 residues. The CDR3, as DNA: TGTGCCAGCAGCTTGGCTGGGGTAAGATCACCCCTCCACTTT. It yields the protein CASSLAGVRSPLHF.

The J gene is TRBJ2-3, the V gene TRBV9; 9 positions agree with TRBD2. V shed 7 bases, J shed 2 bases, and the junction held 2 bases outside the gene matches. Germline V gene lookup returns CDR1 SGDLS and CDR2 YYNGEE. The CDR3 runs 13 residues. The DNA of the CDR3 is TGTGCCAGCCAGGGACTAGCCACAGATACGCAGTATTTT. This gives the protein CASQGLATDTQYF.

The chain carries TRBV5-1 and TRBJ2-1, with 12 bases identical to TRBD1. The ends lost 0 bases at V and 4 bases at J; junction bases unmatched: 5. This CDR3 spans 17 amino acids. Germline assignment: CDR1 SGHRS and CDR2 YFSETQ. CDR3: CASSLGPGQGAYNEQFF. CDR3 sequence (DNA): TGCGCCAGCAGCTTGGGTCCGGGACAGGGGGCTTACAATGAGCAGTTCTTC.

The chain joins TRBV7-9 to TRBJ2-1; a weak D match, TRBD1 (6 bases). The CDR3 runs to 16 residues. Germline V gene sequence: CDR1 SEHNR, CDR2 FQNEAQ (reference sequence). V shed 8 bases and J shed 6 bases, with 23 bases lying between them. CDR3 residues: CASSRQELWGGNEQFF. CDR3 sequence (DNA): TGTGCCAGCTCACGACAGGAGCTATGGGGTGGCAATGAGCAGTTCTTC. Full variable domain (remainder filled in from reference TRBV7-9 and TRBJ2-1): DTGVSQNPRHKITKRGQNVTFRCDPISEHNRLYWYRQTLGQGPEFLTYFQNEAQLEKSRLLSDRFSAERPKGSFSTLEIQRTEQGDSAMYLCASSRQELWGGNEQFFGPGTRLTVL.